Listed below are T cell receptor beta chains from one sample, sequenced in a study of blood T cell repertoires in COVID-19. The protocol was immunoSEQ multiplex PCR, while the TCRdb copy is restricted to in-frame clones and leaves out a portion. The sample has about 210,000 clones; 80% to 90% are singletons. The specimen sequenced was PBMCs or T cells enriched from blood (not recorded which). The receptor source for this set is a young man who had recovered from COVID-19. Both conserved end residues are part of each CDR3. The D gene is left open where the match is weak. Only some rows state a clone size, as once, few, many or a class for expanded clones.

J: TRBJ2-7
D: TRBD2
V: TRBV7-8
size: -
DNA: TGTGCCAGCAGCGATCTAGCGGGAGGGTTGTACGAGCAGTACTTC
CDR3: CASSDLAGGLYEQYF

J: TRBJ2-3
D: TRBD2
V: TRBV7-8
size: -
DNA: TGTGCCAGCAGCTCGCTAGCGGGCGAAATCCTTCGCACAGATACGCAGTATTTT
CDR3: CASSSLAGEILRTDTQYF

J: TRBJ2-7
D: -
V: TRBV13
size: -
DNA: TGTGCCAGCAGCTTAGATAGGGGCACCTACGAGCAGTACTTC
CDR3: CASSLDRGTYEQYF

J: TRBJ2-1
D: TRBD2
V: TRBV28
size: -
DNA: TGTGCCAGCAGTCGGGGACTAACCCGCCCGAAGTCAATTTACAATGAGCAGTTCTTC
CDR3: CASSRGLTRPKSIYNEQFF

J: TRBJ2-1
D: -
V: TRBV12-3/TRBV12-4
size: -
DNA: TGTGCCAGCAGTCCAACTAGCTTCTATGAGCAGTTCTTC
CDR3: CASSPTSFYEQFF

J: TRBJ2-1
D: TRBD2
V: TRBV9
size: few
DNA: TGTGCCAGCAGCGTAGATCAGCGGGGGGCCGGAACCTACAATGAGCAGTTCTTC
CDR3: CASSVDQRGAGTYNEQFF

J: TRBJ2-3
D: -
V: TRBV6-5
size: -
DNA: TGTGCCAGCAGAGAGAGGAACACAGATACGCAGTATTTT
CDR3: CASRERNTDTQYF

J: TRBJ2-7
D: -
V: TRBV5-1
size: -
DNA: TGCGCCAGCACTACTAGTCCCGATTCCTACGAGCAGTACTTC
CDR3: CASTTSPDSYEQYF

J: TRBJ2-5
D: -
V: TRBV10-3
size: -
DNA: TGTGCCATCAGTTGGAGAGGCCAAGAGACCCAGTACTTC
CDR3: CAISWRGQETQYF

J: TRBJ2-7
D: TRBD1
V: TRBV2
size: -
DNA: TGTGCCAGCAGAGGGACAGGGTATTCTGGCGAGCAGTACTTC
CDR3: CASRGTGYSGEQYF

J: TRBJ2-1
D: TRBD2
V: TRBV5-1
size: -
DNA: TGCGCCAGCAGCTTTAGCGGGAGCTCCTACAATGAGCAGTTCTTC
CDR3: CASSFSGSSYNEQFF

J: TRBJ2-1
D: -
V: TRBV3-1/TRBV3-2
size: once
DNA: TGTGCCAGCAGCCAGAGCGCAGTGTCCTACAATGAGCAGTTCTTC
CDR3: CASSQSAVSYNEQFF

J: TRBJ2-3
D: TRBD2
V: TRBV15
size: -
DNA: TGTGCCACCAGAGAGAGATGGAGCGGGGCCTTCACAGATACGCAGTATTTT
CDR3: CATRERWSGAFTDTQYF

J: TRBJ1-4
D: TRBD1
V: TRBV6-5
size: -
DNA: TGTGCCAGCAGTATGACAGGGAGGAATGAAAAACTGTTTTTT
CDR3: CASSMTGRNEKLFF

J: TRBJ1-6
D: -
V: TRBV9
size: -
DNA: TGTGCCAGCAGCGTTGAGAGGAGTGATTCACCCCTCCACTTT
CDR3: CASSVERSDSPLHF

J: TRBJ2-5
D: -
V: TRBV10-3
size: -
DNA: TGTGCCATCAGTGAGTCAATCCTACAAGAGACCCAGTACTTC
CDR3: CAISESILQETQYF

J: TRBJ1-3
D: -
V: TRBV5-1
size: -
DNA: TGCGCCAGCAGCTCCAGGGGCGCCGGTGGAAACACCATATATTTT
CDR3: CASSSRGAGGNTIYF

J: TRBJ1-2
D: -
V: TRBV27
size: -
DNA: TGTGCCAGCAGTAGGGGACTCTTCTATGGCTACACCTTC
CDR3: CASSRGLFYGYTF

J: TRBJ2-5
D: TRBD1
V: TRBV28
size: -
DNA: TGTGCCAGCAGTGGGGACAGGGAGTTAGAGACCCAGTACTTC
CDR3: CASSGDRELETQYF

J: TRBJ2-3
D: TRBD2
V: TRBV9
size: -
DNA: TGTGCCAGCAGCGTAGACGGGGGGGGCACAGATACGCAGTATTTT
CDR3: CASSVDGGGTDTQYF

J: TRBJ1-2
D: -
V: TRBV6-5
size: -
DNA: TGTGCCAGCAGTTATCAGGGAGGGAGTGGCTACACCTTC
CDR3: CASSYQGGSGYTF

J: TRBJ1-1
D: TRBD1
V: TRBV11-3
size: -
DNA: TGTGCCAGTAGCCTGAAGACAGGGACGGTCACTGAAGCTTTCTTT
CDR3: CASSLKTGTVTEAFF

J: TRBJ2-5
D: -
V: TRBV5-4
size: -
DNA: TGTGCCAGCAGCTTGGGACTACCCCAAGAAACCCAGTACTTC
CDR3: CASSLGLPQETQYF

J: TRBJ2-1
D: -
V: TRBV5-4
size: -
DNA: TGTGCCAGCAGCTTGGTCTCTAATGAGCAGTTCTTC
CDR3: CASSLVSNEQFF

J: TRBJ2-7
D: -
V: TRBV15
size: few
DNA: TGTGCCACCAGCCCCGGGACATCCTACGAGCAGTACTTC
CDR3: CATSPGTSYEQYF

J: TRBJ2-1
D: -
V: TRBV19
size: -
DNA: TGTGCCAGTAGTATAGATCGGGTCCGGACTAAGGACAATGAGCAGTTCTTC
CDR3: CASSIDRVRTKDNEQFF

J: TRBJ2-5
D: -
V: TRBV20-1
size: -
DNA: TGCAGTGCTAGTTCTCTGGCTAGCGCGGAGTACTTC
CDR3: CSASSLASAEYF

J: TRBJ1-5
D: -
V: TRBV18
size: -
DNA: TGTGCCAGCTCACAGTCTGGGCAGGGAGGACAGCCCCAGCATTTT
CDR3: CASSQSGQGGQPQHF

J: TRBJ2-7
D: -
V: TRBV10-3
size: -
DNA: TGTGCCACCTGGCAGGGGGGAACCTACGAGCAGTACTTC
CDR3: CATWQGGTYEQYF

J: TRBJ1-6
D: TRBD1
V: TRBV27
size: -
DNA: TGTGCCAGCAGAGGGGGACAGTATAATTCACCCCTCCACTTT
CDR3: CASRGGQYNSPLHF

J: TRBJ2-5
D: -
V: TRBV7-2
size: -
DNA: TGTGCCAGCAGCGGTGGACAGCAAGAGACCCAGTACTTC
CDR3: CASSGGQQETQYF

J: TRBJ1-2
D: TRBD1
V: TRBV6-5
size: -
DNA: TGTGCCAGCCAACAGGGGGGTTCTAACTATGGCTACACCTTC
CDR3: CASQQGGSNYGYTF

J: TRBJ2-7
D: TRBD2
V: TRBV27
size: -
DNA: TGTGCCGTCGGGACTAGCGGAACCTACGAGCAGTACTTC
CDR3: CAVGTSGTYEQYF

J: TRBJ2-3
D: -
V: TRBV28
size: -
DNA: TGTGCCAGCAGTCCTAGATCAGCAGATACGCAGTATTTT
CDR3: CASSPRSADTQYF

J: TRBJ2-1
D: TRBD1
V: TRBV9
size: -
DNA: TGTGCCAGCAGCGTAGCCGGGACAGCTAACAATGAGCAGTTCTTC
CDR3: CASSVAGTANNEQFF

J: TRBJ1-5
D: -
V: TRBV4-3
size: -
DNA: TGCGCCAGCAGCCAAGAAATAAGCTTCAATCAGCCCCAGCATTTT
CDR3: CASSQEISFNQPQHF

J: TRBJ2-3
D: TRBD2
V: TRBV6-5
size: few
DNA: TGTGCCAGCAGTTCGGGACTAGCGGGCACAGATACGCAGTATTTT
CDR3: CASSSGLAGTDTQYF

J: TRBJ2-7
D: -
V: TRBV5-4
size: -
DNA: TGTGCCAGCAGCTTGGAGAGGGGGGGCATCGACGAGCAGTACTTC
CDR3: CASSLERGGIDEQYF

J: TRBJ2-7
D: -
V: TRBV4-3
size: -
DNA: TGCGCCAGCAGCCAAGTCTTGACTAGTTACGAGCAGTACTTC
CDR3: CASSQVLTSYEQYF

J: TRBJ2-3
D: -
V: TRBV9
size: -
DNA: TGTGCCAGCAGCGTTGGAGCAGGGACTAGCACAGATACGCAGTATTTT
CDR3: CASSVGAGTSTDTQYF

J: TRBJ2-1
D: -
V: TRBV19
size: -
DNA: TGTGCCAGTAGCCTGACTATCCTCCCAAATGAGCAGTTCTTC
CDR3: CASSLTILPNEQFF

J: TRBJ2-3
D: TRBD2
V: TRBV9
size: -
DNA: TGTGCCAGCAGCCCTTTTGGATGGACTAGCGGGAGGGGGGCGCAGTATTTT
CDR3: CASSPFGWTSGRGAQYF

J: TRBJ1-6
D: -
V: TRBV6-5
size: -
DNA: TGTGCCAGCAGTTACTCCGGTCCTGATAATTCACCCCTCCACTTT
CDR3: CASSYSGPDNSPLHF

J: TRBJ1-3
D: -
V: TRBV9
size: -
DNA: TGTGCCAGCAGCCAATCCAACTCTGGAAACACCATATATTTT
CDR3: CASSQSNSGNTIYF

J: TRBJ1-2
D: TRBD1
V: TRBV7-2
size: -
DNA: TGTGCCAGCAGCTCGGACAGGGGGGATGGCTACACCTTC
CDR3: CASSSDRGDGYTF

J: TRBJ1-4
D: -
V: TRBV19
size: -
DNA: TGTGCCAGTAGTATCCCAACAGGGAAGGCAAAACTGTTTTTT
CDR3: CASSIPTGKAKLFF

J: TRBJ1-5
D: -
V: TRBV7-2
size: -
DNA: TGTGCCAGCAGCCTATATGGTGGCAGGGGCAACAATCAGCCCCAGCATTTT
CDR3: CASSLYGGRGNNQPQHF

J: TRBJ2-5
D: TRBD2
V: TRBV7-2
size: -
DNA: TGTGCCAGCAGCCTCTTATTAGGACTAGCGGAGAAAGAGACCCAGTACTTC
CDR3: CASSLLLGLAEKETQYF